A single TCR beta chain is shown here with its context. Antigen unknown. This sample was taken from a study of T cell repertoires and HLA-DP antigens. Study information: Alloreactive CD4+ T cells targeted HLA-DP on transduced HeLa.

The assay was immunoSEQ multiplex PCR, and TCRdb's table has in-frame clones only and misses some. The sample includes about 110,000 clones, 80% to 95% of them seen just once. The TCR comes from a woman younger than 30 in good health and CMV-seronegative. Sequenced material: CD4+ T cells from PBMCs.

The CDR3 sequence is CASSYGSGLAGGYGYTF. CDR3 sequence (DNA): TGTGCGTCGTCATACGGGTCAGGGTTAGCCGGTGGCTATGGCTACACCTTC. The genes are TRBV19 and TRBJ1-2, with a possible D match to TRBD1 (5 bases). Germline CDR1 reads LNHDA; CDR2 reads SQIVND (reference sequence). This CDR3 has 17 amino acids.